The subject of this entry is one TCR beta chain. Its cognate antigen is unknown. TCRdb re-derived calls from the reads in MiXCR, one entry per CDR3 protein. The data show around 540,000 distinct CDR3 sequences, with 25% to 35% seen just once and around a sixth held by the top ten. The data derive from a study of T cell repertoires in cytomegalovirus infection. Trimming stripped 5 bases from V and 6 bases from J, with 10 bases between. The V gene's germline CDR1 is SQVTM and CDR2 ANQGSEA. CDR3 size: 11 residues. The receptor was isolated from a human donor in good health (CMV status not recorded). Some clones in this sample may be carry-over from other donors' samples. The V and J genes are TRBV29-1 and TRBJ1-1; D gene uncertain. Here the sequenced sample was cultured PBMCs, taken from culture after CMV antigen stimulation. CDR3 sequence reads: CSVTKKAEAFF. As DNA, the CDR3 is TGCAGCGTTACAAAGAAAGCTGAAGCTTTCTTT.